This T cell receptor (beta chain) was profiled in a study of cytomegalovirus exposure and HLA in healthy donors. Study-level results: Some TCR beta chains (roughly 150 of them) were listed as cytomegalovirus-associated.

The PCR made use of 60 Vbeta and 13 Jbeta primers. Some clones are missing from TCRdb's copy, which holds only in-frame ones; the method was immunoSEQ multiplex PCR. The sample has 100,000 or so clones, roughly two thirds seen once. With regard to this clone: Its antigen is not known.

The J segment lost 1 base and the V segment lost 2 bases, leaving 7 bases of the junction unmatched. Per germline, CDR1 KGHSH and CDR2 LQKENI. The CDR3 contains 17 residues. This sequence joins TRBV18 and TRBJ2-2, with TRBD2 matching over 7 bases. The sample was PBMCs. The TCR sequence derives from a woman under 40 in good health and CMV-seronegative. The CDR3 nucleotides read TGTGCCAGCTCACCAAACCGGGACTACCTGAACACCGGGGAGCTGTTTTTT. Amino acid sequence: CASSPNRDYLNTGELFF. The whole variable domain, remainder taken from reference TRBV18 and TRBJ2-2, is NAGVMQNPRHLVRRRGQEARLRCSPMKGHSHVYWYRQLPEEGLKFMVYLQKENIIDESGMPKERFSAEFPKEGPSILRIQQVVRGDSAAYFCASSPNRDYLNTGELFFGEGSRLTVL.